This TCR beta chain was recovered during a study of CD8 T cells in ankylosing spondylitis. Findings of the study overall: Matched ankylosing spondylitis synovial fluid reportedly contained a significantly enriched population of disease-linked clones.

This clonotype was seen repeatedly, ten times or more. Its antigen is not known. MiXCR, run by TCRdb on the 5' RACE reads, gives a single entry per CDR3 protein. This table holds around 150,000 distinct CDR3 sequences, around 42% found once. Germline V gene lookup returns CDR1 SGHAT and CDR2 FQNNGV. Trimming left V 5 bases short and J 5 bases short, with 18 bases between. The CDR3 extends over 15 amino acids. The rearrangement links TRBV11-2 to TRBJ1-1; the D is unclear. The TCR was taken from a male donor with ankylosing spondylitis. Material: synovial fluid, either unsorted or a sorted T cell fraction (not recorded which). In DNA, the CDR3 is TGTGCCAGCAGCACAGCCGGAGCCACGAGAACTGAAGCTTTCTTT. Encoded protein: CASSTAGATRTEAFF. The variable domain in full, completed from reference TRBV11-2 and TRBJ1-1, reads EAGVAQSPRYKIIEKRQSVAFWCNPISGHATLYWYQQILGQGPKLLIQFQNNGVVDDSQLPKDRFSAERLKGVDSTLKIQPAKLEDSAVYLCASSTAGATRTEAFFGQGTRLTVV.